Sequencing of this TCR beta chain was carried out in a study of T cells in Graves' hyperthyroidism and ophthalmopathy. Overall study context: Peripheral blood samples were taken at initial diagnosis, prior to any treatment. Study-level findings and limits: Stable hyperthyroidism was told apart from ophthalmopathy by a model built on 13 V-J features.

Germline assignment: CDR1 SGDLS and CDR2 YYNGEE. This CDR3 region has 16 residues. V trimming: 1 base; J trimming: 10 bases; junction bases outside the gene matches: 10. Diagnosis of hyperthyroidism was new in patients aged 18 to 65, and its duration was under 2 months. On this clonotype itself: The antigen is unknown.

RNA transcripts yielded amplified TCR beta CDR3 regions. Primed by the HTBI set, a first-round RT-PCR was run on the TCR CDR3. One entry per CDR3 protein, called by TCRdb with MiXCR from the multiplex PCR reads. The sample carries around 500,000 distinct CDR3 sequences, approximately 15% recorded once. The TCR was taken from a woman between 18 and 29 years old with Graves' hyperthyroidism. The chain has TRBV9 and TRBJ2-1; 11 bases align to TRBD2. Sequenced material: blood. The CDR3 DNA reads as TGTGCCAGCAGCGTATATTTGCTAGCGGGAGGTGAAGAGCAGTTCTTC. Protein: CASSVYLLAGGEEQFF.